This section outlines one TCR beta chain sequence together with its context. Its target antigen remains unknown. Nothing much larger sits one base from this clone, and base qualities are not available. CDR1 and CDR2, per the germline V gene (reference sequence), are MNHNY and SVGAGI. Deletion took 6 bases off V and 0 bases off J, with a span of 8 bases between the germline ends. Its CDR3 holds 13 amino acids, cysteine through phenylalanine. Of all the DNA, just the CDR3 is kept, 39 bases in frame from base 1. This sample stems from a study of blood T cell repertoires in COVID-19 (dated by TCRdb to the early 2020s). Background on the whole study: Samples from collaborators originated in the United States, Italy and Spain and spanned both the acute and convalescent phases of COVID-19. The material from the prospective study consisted of cDNA or gDNA derived from T cells, B-cell-depleted T cells, or PBMCs. The dataset comprised deeply sampled blood TCRbeta repertoires from subjects exposed to, actively infected with, or recovered from COVID-19. Samples were obtained from the ongoing ImmuneRACE study (first 160 participants) and from 950 to 1,500 subjects provided by 6 global collaborators. The repertoires were released in a freely available public database intended as a resource for research on the immune response to SARS-CoV-2. The sample metadata nearly always contained a de-identified subject ID, COVID-19 status, age in years and sex. Where available, HLA class I and class II types were obtained from metadata supplied by the sample provider rather than from assay-based typing. The paper's findings and limits, for the study overall: Clinical and demographic metadata were provided uncurated, with the amount varying by source and participant.

The immunoSEQ Assay, a bias-controlled multiplex PCR, was used to amplify TCRbeta CDR3 regions from genomic DNA. Per the source publication's procedure: The number of nucleated cells in each sample was estimated from the amplification of reference gene primers within the assay. Sequence reads were collapsed and filtered to measure the absolute abundance of every unique TCRbeta CDR3 rearrangement. For each sample, productive Simpson clonality was calculated as the square root of Simpson's diversity index over productive rearrangements. What TCRdb holds here is the immuneACCESS table cut down to in-frame rearrangements. Part of the clones is not present; checked against another copy, under half of the missing clones reflect an unresolved V gene, and the others are unexplained. V, J and clone size derive from that table, while D and trimming were established from the DNA sequence. This sample comprises approximately 190,000 clones, approximately 79% of them detected only once. The leading ten clones occupy 14% of the sample.

Whole blood was collected in K2EDTA tubes by collaborating institutions according to the institutions' own protocols. For TCRbeta analysis, collaborators shipped samples as frozen whole blood, isolated PBMCs, or DNA extracted from either of those sample types. The chain employs TRBV6-6 and TRBJ1-1; possibly the D gene is TRBD1, per 6 matching bases. Input material: peripheral blood. The clonotype was recovered from a man in his thirties or forties with active or convalescent COVID-19. CDR3 protein: CASRTGMNTEAFF. The DNA sequence is as follows: TGTGCCAGCAGAACAGGGATGAACACTGAAGCTTTCTTT.